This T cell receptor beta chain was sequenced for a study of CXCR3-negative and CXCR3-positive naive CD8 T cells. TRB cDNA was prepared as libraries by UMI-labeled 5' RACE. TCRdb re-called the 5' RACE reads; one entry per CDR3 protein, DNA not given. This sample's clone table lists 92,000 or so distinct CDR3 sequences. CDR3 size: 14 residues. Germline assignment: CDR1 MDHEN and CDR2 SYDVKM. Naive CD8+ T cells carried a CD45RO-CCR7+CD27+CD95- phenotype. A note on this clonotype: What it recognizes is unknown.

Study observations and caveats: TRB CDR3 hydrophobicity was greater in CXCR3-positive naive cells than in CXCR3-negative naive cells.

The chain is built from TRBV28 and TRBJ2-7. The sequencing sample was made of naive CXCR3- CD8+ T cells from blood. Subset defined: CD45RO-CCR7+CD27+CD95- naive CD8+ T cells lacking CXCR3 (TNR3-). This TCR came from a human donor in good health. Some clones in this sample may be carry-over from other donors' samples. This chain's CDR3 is CASSLTIGAHEQYF.